One and the same sample provided the 13 T cell receptor beta chains below, sequenced in a study of blood T cell repertoires in COVID-19. Assay used: immunoSEQ multiplex PCR; TCRdb lists only in-frame clones, some missing. The sample contains 140,000 to 150,000 clones, around 87% of which appear only once. Specimen: PBMCs or T cells enriched from blood (not recorded which). The receptors stem from a man aged 55 to 70 who had recovered from COVID-19.

The chain carries TRBV6-1 and TRBJ1-1, with unresolved D. CDR1 and CDR2 (germline): MNHNS, SASEGT. The length of the CDR3 is 15 residues. V gave up 8 bases and J gave up 7 bases, with 23 bases separating them. The CDR3 is CASSVPETETREAFF. The CDR3, as DNA: TGTGCCAGCTCCGTGCCGGAGACCGAAACCCGTGAAGCTTTCTTT.

This clone was seen only a few times. V usage is TRBV11-2 and J usage is TRBJ2-7, with 7 bases matching TRBD1. After removal of 5 bases from V and 5 bases from J, the junction contained 6 bases not matched to a gene. Germline CDR1 is SGHAT and CDR2 is FQNNGV. The CDR3 length is 13 residues. The CDR3, as DNA: TGTGCCAGCAGCCTGGACAGGATCCACGAGCAGTACTTC. This gives the protein CASSLDRIHEQYF.

This rearrangement joins TRBV7-9 to TRBJ2-5, with 8 bases matching TRBD2. The CDR3 sequence is 16 residues long. Germline V gives CDR1 SEHNR, CDR2 FQNEAQ (reference sequence). J lost 6 bases, V lost 2 bases, and 11 bases had no gene match. The CDR3: CASSLIAGGLGKTQYF. The DNA for the CDR3 is TGTGCCAGCAGCTTAATCGCGGGGGGATTGGGGAAGACCCAGTACTTC.

This clone was seen a handful of times. In nucleotides, the CDR3 is TGTGCCACCAGCAGAGATCAGGGCTGGCAGCCCCAGCATTTT. It encodes CATSRDQGWQPQHF. This chain links TRBV15 with TRBJ1-5; a weak D match, TRBD1 (5 bases). Germline CDR1 reads LNHNV; CDR2 reads YYDKDF (reference sequence). V was clipped by 0 bases and J by 7 bases, with 10 bases between them. The CDR3 runs to 14 residues.

The V call is TRBV7-9, the J call TRBJ2-7; D is undetermined. Per germline, CDR1 SEHNR and CDR2 FQNEAQ (reference sequence). Trimming left V 5 bases short and J 5 bases short, with 16 bases between. The CDR3 runs to 14 residues. CDR3 nucleotides: TGTGCCAGCAGCCAAGCCCTTTGGTCCCACGAGCAGTACTTC. Translation gives CASSQALWSHEQYF.

This chain uses TRBV12-3 or TRBV12-4 with TRBJ1-1, with no clear D. The V end was cut by 5 bases, the J end by 1 base, with 8 bases between. CDR3 size: 13 residues. In nucleotides, the CDR3 is TGTGCCAGCAGTAACACGAAGAACACTGAAGCTTTCTTT. Protein: CASSNTKNTEAFF.

CDR3 amino acids: CASSPRPDSIQQQYF. The CDR3 nucleotides read TGTGCCAGCAGCCCCCGCCCTGACAGTATTCAGCAGCAGTACTTC. The chain links TRBV6-6 to TRBJ2-7, with a tentative D call TRBD1 (5 bases). Per germline, CDR1 MNHNY and CDR2 SVGAGI (reference sequence). V gave up 6 bases and J gave up 8 bases, with 23 bases separating them. The CDR3 is made up of 15 amino acids.

The chain carries TRBV27 and TRBJ2-3; maybe TRBD2 (5 bases). V lost 3 bases to trimming and J lost 5 bases, with 9 bases between them. There are 13 residues in the CDR3. Germline CDR1 MNHEY, CDR2 SMNVEV (reference sequence). The CDR3 bases are TGTGCCAGCAGTTTCGGAGGTGGAGATACGCAGTATTTT. It codes for CASSFGGGDTQYF.

The chain is built from TRBV5-1 and TRBJ2-1; 8 bases align to TRBD1. The CDR3 has 15 residues. Trimming took 0 bases from V and 1 from J; bases not matched to a gene: 0. The germline gives CDR1 SGHRS, CDR2 YFSETQ. The CDR3 nucleotides are TGCGCCAGCAGCTTGGGACAGGGGTCCTACAATGAGCAGTTCTTC. Translation gives CASSLGQGSYNEQFF.

The chain combines TRBV6-2 or TRBV6-3 with TRBJ2-7, with D hard to call. Germline V gives CDR1 MNHEY, CDR2 SVGEGT. Trimming pared 5 bases from V and 4 bases from J, leaving 9 bases between. The length of the CDR3 is 12 residues. CDR3 in DNA: TGTGCCAGCAGTCCCAGAAGATACGAGCAGTACTTC. Encoded protein: CASSPRRYEQYF.

The chain recombines TRBV28 with TRBJ1-5; D uncertain. Germline V gives CDR1 MDHEN, CDR2 SYDVKM. The CDR3 loop spans 14 amino acids. The V end was cut by 2 bases, the J end by 6 bases, with 11 bases between. CDR3 DNA sequence: TGTGCCAGCAGTTTACTAATCCCGGGTCAGCCCCAGCATTTT. It yields the protein CASSLLIPGQPQHF.

The chain employs TRBV28 and TRBJ2-7; maybe TRBD1 (5 bases). The ends were cut back, 6 bases at V and 6 bases at J, with 15 bases in the middle. This CDR3 region has 13 residues. Germline V lookup: CDR1 MDHEN, CDR2 SYDVKM. DNA for the CDR3: TGTGCCAGCAGCCTCCTTGGGGCGTCCGAGCAGTACTTC. This codes for CASSLLGASEQYF.

This clone showed up just once. The V and J genes are TRBV18 and TRBJ2-7, with D uncertain. CDR1 KGHSH and CDR2 LQKENI come from the germline V gene. CDR3 length: 13 amino acids. V lost 0 bases and J lost 4, with 7 bases in between. DNA of the CDR3: TGTGCCAGCTCACCACCCGGGTTATACGAGCAGTACTTC. Its protein product is CASSPPGLYEQYF.